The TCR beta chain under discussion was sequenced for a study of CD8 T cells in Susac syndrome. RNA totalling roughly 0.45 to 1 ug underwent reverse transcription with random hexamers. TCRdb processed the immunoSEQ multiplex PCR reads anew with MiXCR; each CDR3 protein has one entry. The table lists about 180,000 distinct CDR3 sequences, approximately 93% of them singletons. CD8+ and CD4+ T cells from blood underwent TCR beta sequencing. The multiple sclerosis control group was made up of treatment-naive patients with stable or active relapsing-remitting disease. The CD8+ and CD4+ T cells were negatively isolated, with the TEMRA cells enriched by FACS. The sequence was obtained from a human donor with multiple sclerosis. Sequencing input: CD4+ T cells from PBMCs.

CDR3 coding DNA: TGTGCCAGCCGAAGGGAGACACCCGTCGGGCCCCAGCATTTT. Translation: CASRRETPVGPQHF. V and J are TRBV12-3 or TRBV12-4 and TRBJ1-5; D gene ambiguous. This CDR3 comprises 14 residues. V lost 8 bases and J lost 9, with 20 bases in between.